Below, one T cell receptor beta chain is given with its context. Its antigen remains unidentified. No quality values exist for individual bases; no much larger clone is one base distant. This record comes from a study of T cell changes during pregnancy in multiple sclerosis (dated by TCRdb to between 2018 and 2021). At the level of the whole study: Changes in the T cell repertoire over the course of pregnancy were examined in this study in women with multiple sclerosis.

Library prep was done by the immunoSEQ multiplex PCR assay. As stored in TCRdb, this immuneACCESS dataset retains in-frame rearrangements with V and J assigned. A fraction of the clones does not appear; measured against another copy, unresolved V genes explain less than half of the discrepancy, and the remainder lacks a known reason. The table for this sample lists fewer than 85,000 clones; roughly 90% of them were counted only once. The leading ten clones occupy less than 2% of the sample. Inclusive of the bounding cysteine and phenylalanine, the CDR3 is 15 residues long. Of the read, only the CDR3 DNA is kept; its 45 bases are in frame from base 1. After removal of 0 bases from V and 6 bases from J, the junction retains 5 bases not matched to a gene. CDR1 and CDR2 are read off the germline V gene as SNHLY and FYNNEI.

The sample here was peripheral blood, taken in the second trimester of pregnancy. Recombination joined TRBV2 with TRBJ1-5; TRBD1 matches 7 bases in the middle. The sequence derives from a female donor with multiple sclerosis, enrolled in a pregnancy study. The CDR3 sequence is CASSEAKGASQPQHF. The base sequence is TGTGCCAGCAGTGAAGCGAAGGGGGCCTCTCAGCCCCAGCATTTT.